One and the same sample provided the 20 T cell receptor beta chains below, sequenced in a study of shared clonotypes between healthy human individuals. TCRdb keeps only in-frame clones here, not all; method: immunoSEQ multiplex PCR. Found here are roughly 1,100,000 clones, around 74% of them singletons; the top ten hold 1.4% to 1.5%. Sequences were obtained from memory CD4+ T cells sorted from blood. Subset of the sample: CD45RA-negative fraction. All receptors derive from a man aged 18 to 30 in good health.

This clone was seen only once. The chain links TRBV7-9 to TRBJ1-6, with 9 bases matching TRBD1. CDR1 and CDR2 from the germline V gene are SEHNR and FQNEAQ (reference sequence). With V trimmed by 2 bases and J by 7 bases, 6 bases remained unmatched. The CDR3 is 16 residues long. CDR3 residues: CASSLSGTGKNSPLHF. CDR3 DNA sequence: TGTGCCAGCAGCTTATCCGGGACAGGGAAAAATTCACCCCTCCACTTT.

The chain employs TRBV18 and TRBJ2-7; D is uncertain. Trimming left V 3 bases short and J 2 bases short, with 11 bases between. The CDR3 spans 14 residues. Germline lookup yields CDR1 KGHSH and CDR2 LQKENI. Written as DNA, the CDR3 is TGTGCCAGCTCACCGGACCTAACCACCTACGAGCAGTACTTC. This gives the protein CASSPDLTTYEQYF.

The chain is built from TRBV15 and TRBJ1-5; no clear D gene. In germline, CDR1 is LNHNV, CDR2 YYDKDF (reference sequence). Trimming took 2 bases from V and 0 from J, leaving 14 bases between them. The CDR3 sequence is 17 residues long. CDR3 nucleotides: TGTGCCACCAGCAGAACAGCCTATGGAAATAGCAATCAGCCCCAGCATTTT. It is translated as CATSRTAYGNSNQPQHF.

This chain uses TRBV28 with TRBJ2-5; 9 bases map to TRBD2. Trimming cost V 3 bases and J 4 bases; bases outside gene matches: 9. Germline values: CDR1 MDHEN, CDR2 SYDVKM. This CDR3 region has 16 residues. CDR3 sequence reads: CASSFISGGSRETQYF. CDR3 sequence (DNA): TGTGCCAGCAGTTTTATAAGCGGGGGGAGTCGAGAGACCCAGTACTTC.

This clone was seen once. The genes are TRBV20-1 and TRBJ1-2; D might be TRBD1 (5 bases). Trimming removed 5 bases at V and 4 bases at J, with 8 bases between. This CDR3 is 11 amino acids long. Germline CDR1 reads DFQATT; CDR2 reads SNEGSKA (reference sequence). The CDR3 DNA follows: TGCAGTGCTCCCGACAGCTATGGCTACACCTTC. It specifies CSAPDSYGYTF.

The chain joins TRBV19 to TRBJ1-1; D may be TRBD1 (5 bases). The CDR3 covers 15 residues. Trimming took off 5 bases at V and 0 bases at J, with 13 bases between the two ends. The germline CDR1 and CDR2 sequences are LNHDA and SQIVND (reference sequence). As DNA, the CDR3 is TGTGCCAGTAGTGCACCCCAGGGTGTGAACACTGAAGCTTTCTTT. It translates to CASSAPQGVNTEAFF.

This clone was seen a few times. Additional DNA sequences in this sample encode the identical CDR3. This chain connects TRBV7-3 to TRBJ2-5; D tentatively fits TRBD1 or TRBD2 (5 bases each). The germline V gene encodes CDR1 SGHTA and CDR2 FQGTGA. The ends were cut back, 4 bases at V and 2 bases at J, with 8 bases in the middle. The CDR3 has 13 amino acids. Here the CDR3 DNA reads TGTGCCAGCAGCTCGGGACCGCAAGAGACCCAGTACTTC. Amino acid sequence: CASSSGPQETQYF.

The chain couples TRBV28 to TRBJ1-2, with TRBD1 as a possible D gene (6 bases). The CDR3 is made up of 16 amino acids. Germline-derived CDR1 and CDR2 are MDHEN and SYDVKM. V was clipped by 1 base and J by 6 bases, with 18 bases between them. The CDR3 region has the DNA TGTGCCAGCAGTTTATATGGGGTGCGGGGGGCGGATGGCTACACCTTC. Its translation: CASSLYGVRGADGYTF.

The chain links TRBV19 to TRBJ2-7; D is perhaps TRBD2 (7 bases). This CDR3 is built from 15 residues. Germline assignment: CDR1 LNHDA and CDR2 SQIVND (reference sequence). Trimming left V 6 bases short and J 1 base short, with 16 bases between. The CDR3 loop reads CASRDGGGQSYEQYF. The CDR3, as DNA: TGTGCCAGTAGAGATGGGGGGGGCCAGTCCTACGAGCAGTACTTC.

With regard to this clone: The same CDR3 is also encoded by other DNA sequences in this sample. The V call is TRBV10-3, the J call TRBJ2-7, with D possibly matching TRBD2 (5 bases). Trimming removed 4 bases from V and 2 bases from J, with 9 bases in between. Germline CDR1 ENHRY, CDR2 SYGVKD. This CDR3 is 13 amino acids long. Written as DNA, the CDR3 is TGTGCCATCAGTGCTGGAGGACCCTACGAGCAGTACTTC. This translates into CAISAGGPYEQYF.

The chain employs TRBV19 and TRBJ2-2; the D gene is possibly TRBD2 (6 bases). This CDR3 is 16 amino acids long. V lost 3 bases to trimming and J lost 2 bases, with 13 bases between them. Per the germline V gene, CDR1 is LNHDA and CDR2 is SQIVND (reference sequence). The DNA of the CDR3 is TGTGCCAGTAGTATGGGGGGACCGACTAACACCGGGGAGCTGTTTTTT. Its translation: CASSMGGPTNTGELFF. Based on the CDR3 plus reference TRBV19 and TRBJ2-2, the full variable domain is DGGITQSPKYLFRKEGQNVTLSCEQNLNHDAMYWYRQDPGQGLRLIYYSQIVNDFQKGDIAEGYSVSREKKESFPLTVTSAQKNPTAFYLCASSMGGPTNTGELFFGEGSRLTVL.

V is TRBV15 and J is TRBJ2-3; unclear D gene. In germline, CDR1 is LNHNV, CDR2 YYDKDF (reference sequence). There are 16 residues in the CDR3. V was shortened by 0 bases and J by 2 bases, with 12 bases between the two germline ends. The CDR3 here is CATSRDSPGITDTQYF. DNA of the CDR3: TGTGCCACCAGCAGAGATTCTCCAGGTATCACAGATACGCAGTATTTT.

V and J are TRBV19 and TRBJ1-6; the match to TRBD1 covers 8 bases. The germline V gene encodes CDR1 LNHDA and CDR2 SQIVND (reference sequence). The trim removed 4 bases at V and 10 bases at J, leaving 3 bases unmatched. The CDR3 contains 13 residues. CDR3 sequence: CASSTGGRSPLHF. CDR3 DNA: TGTGCCAGTAGTACAGGGGGCCGCTCACCCCTCCACTTT.

This chain connects TRBV28 to TRBJ1-3; D possibly corresponds to TRBD1 (6 bases). The CDR3 is 14 amino acids. With 6 bases removed from V and 2 bases from J, the gap between germline ends came to 11 bases. Germline CDR1 and CDR2: MDHEN and SYDVKM. The CDR3 sequence: CASRPQGTGNTIYF. CDR3 nucleotide sequence: TGTGCCAGCAGACCACAGGGAACTGGAAACACCATATATTTT.

V gene TRBV11-2 combines with J gene TRBJ2-7; 10 bases are a match to TRBD1. The V gene's germline CDR1 is SGHAT and CDR2 FQNNGV. With 4 bases clipped from V and 7 bases from J, the junction kept 4 bases outside the gene matches. The CDR3 has 13 residues. DNA for the CDR3: TGTGCCAGCAGCTCTGACAGGGGGCAAGAGCAGTACTTC. It codes for CASSSDRGQEQYF.

The chain is built from TRBV4-3 and TRBJ2-3, with TRBD2 matching 12 bases. The junction had 3 bases not matched to a gene; V was cut back by 1 base and J by 7 bases. The CDR3 covers 15 residues. The germline V gene has CDR1 LGHNA and CDR2 YSLEER. Written as DNA, the CDR3 is TGCGCCAGCAGCCAAGCTAGCGGGAGGGAACATACGCAGTATTTT. Its protein is CASSQASGREHTQYF.

The rearrangement joins TRBV5-6 to TRBJ2-3; 12 bases agree with TRBD2. There are 13 residues in the CDR3. Looked up from germline, CDR1 is SGHDT and CDR2 is YYEEEE. V was pared by 7 bases and J by 8 bases, with 5 bases of the junction left unmatched. The chain's CDR3 is CASSLAGGGTQYF. In DNA form, the CDR3 reads TGTGCCAGCTCGCTAGCGGGAGGGGGTACGCAGTATTTT.

The sample holds a few counts of this clone. The chain combines TRBV18 with TRBJ2-3; 7 bases agree with TRBD1. The CDR3 sequence is 14 residues long. Germline CDR1 KGHSH, CDR2 LQKENI. The V and J ends lost 2 bases and 6 bases, in that order; junction bases with no gene match: 5. The CDR3 sequence: CASSPAGGLDTQYF. In DNA, the CDR3 is TGTGCCAGCTCACCAGCAGGGGGATTGGATACGCAGTATTTT.

V and J are TRBV25-1 and TRBJ1-4, with 8 bases that match TRBD1. The CDR3 runs to 14 residues. From germline, CDR1 is MGHDK and CDR2 SYGVNS. The trim removed 5 bases at V and 8 bases at J, leaving 7 bases unmatched. The CDR3, as DNA: TGTGCCAGCAGTCGCCCCGGACAGGGCGAAAAACTGTTTTTT. As protein: CASSRPGQGEKLFF.

On this clone itself: Compared with germline, one end of the junction differs, possibly owing to a read error. The V call is TRBV6-1, the J call TRBJ1-3; no firm D call. There are 9 residues in the CDR3. Germline V gene lookup returns CDR1 MNHNS and CDR2 SASEGT. The CDR3 loop is CASSEIQHF. The DNA for the CDR3 is TGTGCCAGCAGTGAAATCCAACATTTT.